This TCR beta chain comes out of a study of cytotoxic CD8 clonotypes in ibrutinib-treated CLL. A 1 in 200,000 to 1 in 1 million T cell depth was the sequencing target. Sequencing used immunoSEQ multiplex PCR; TCRdb keeps in-frame clones, though not all of them. The data contain about 160,000 clones, about 80% of them seen just once; the ten biggest clones take up approximately 2%. Sequencing used PBMCs, obtained after 12 months of ibrutinib treatment. This sequence was found in a human donor with chronic lymphocytic leukemia.

CDR3 loop: CASSILSGTGRGTQYF. In nucleotides, the CDR3 is TGTGCCAGCAGTATCCTATCCGGGACAGGAAGAGGGACCCAGTACTTC. The V call is TRBV27, the J call TRBJ2-5, with 8 nucleotides matching TRBD1. The CDR3 has 16 residues. V shed 5 bases and J 7 bases; nucleotides not matched to a gene: 15. Looked up from germline, CDR1 is MNHEY and CDR2 is SMNVEV (reference sequence).